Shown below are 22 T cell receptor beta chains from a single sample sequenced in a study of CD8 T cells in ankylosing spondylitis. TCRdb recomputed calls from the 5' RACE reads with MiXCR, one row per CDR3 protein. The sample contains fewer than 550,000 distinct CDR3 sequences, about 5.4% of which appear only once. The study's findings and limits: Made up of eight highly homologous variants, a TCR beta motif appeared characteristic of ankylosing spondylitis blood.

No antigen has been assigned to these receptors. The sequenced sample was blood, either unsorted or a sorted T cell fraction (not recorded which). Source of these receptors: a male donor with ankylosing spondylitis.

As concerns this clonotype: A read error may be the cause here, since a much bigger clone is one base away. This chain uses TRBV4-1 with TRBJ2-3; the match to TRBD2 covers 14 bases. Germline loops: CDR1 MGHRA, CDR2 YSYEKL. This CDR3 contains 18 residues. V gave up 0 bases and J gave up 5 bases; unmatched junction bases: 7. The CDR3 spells CASSQDGYGLAGGDTQYF. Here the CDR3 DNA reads TGCGCCAGCAGCCAAGATGGTTACGGACTAGCGGGAGGAGATACGCAGTATTTT.

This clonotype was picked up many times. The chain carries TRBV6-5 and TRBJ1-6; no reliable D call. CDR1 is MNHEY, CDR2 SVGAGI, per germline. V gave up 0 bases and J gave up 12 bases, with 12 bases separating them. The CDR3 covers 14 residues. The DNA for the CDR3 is TGTGCCAGCAGTTACTCGGAGGGTAGAAGACCCCTCCACTTT. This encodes CASSYSEGRRPLHF.

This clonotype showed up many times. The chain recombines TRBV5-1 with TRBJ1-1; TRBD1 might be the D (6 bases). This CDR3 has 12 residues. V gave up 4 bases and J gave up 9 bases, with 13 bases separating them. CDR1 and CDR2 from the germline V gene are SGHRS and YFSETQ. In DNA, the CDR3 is TGCGCCAGCAGCCCGCCGGGACAAAAAGCTTTCTTT. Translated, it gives CASSPPGQKAFF.

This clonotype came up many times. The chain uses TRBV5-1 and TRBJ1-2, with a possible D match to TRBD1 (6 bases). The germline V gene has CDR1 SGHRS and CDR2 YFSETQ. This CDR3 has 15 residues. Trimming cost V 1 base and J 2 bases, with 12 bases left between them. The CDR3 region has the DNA TGCGCCAGCAGCTTGTTCGGGGGCGTGAACTATGGCTACACCTTC. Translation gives CASSLFGGVNYGYTF.

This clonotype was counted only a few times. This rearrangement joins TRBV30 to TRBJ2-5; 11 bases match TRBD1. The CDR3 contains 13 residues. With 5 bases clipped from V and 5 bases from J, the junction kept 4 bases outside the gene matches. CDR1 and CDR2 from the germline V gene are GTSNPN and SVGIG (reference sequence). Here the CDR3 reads CAWGQGAGETQYF. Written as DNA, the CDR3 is TGTGCCTGGGGACAGGGGGCAGGCGAGACCCAGTACTTC.

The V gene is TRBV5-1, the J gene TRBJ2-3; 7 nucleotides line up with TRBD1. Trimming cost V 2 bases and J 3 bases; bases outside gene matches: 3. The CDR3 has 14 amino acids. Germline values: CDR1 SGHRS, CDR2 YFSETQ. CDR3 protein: CASSLQGITDTQYF. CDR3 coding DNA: TGCGCCAGCAGCTTACAGGGGATAACAGATACGCAGTATTTT.

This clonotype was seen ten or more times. The CDR3 is CSAPGGGRSSYNEQFF. The CDR3 coding sequence is TGCAGTGCTCCCGGTGGGGGACGTAGCTCCTACAATGAGCAGTTCTTC. V usage is TRBV20-1 and J usage is TRBJ2-1; D possibly matches TRBD1 or TRBD2 (5 bases each). Germline values: CDR1 DFQATT, CDR2 SNEGSKA (reference sequence). CDR3 size: 16 residues. Deletions cut 5 bases from V and 0 bases from J, with 17 bases between.

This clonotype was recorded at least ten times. CDR3 nucleotide sequence: TGCAGTGCTACGCAGGGAAGCGATCAGCCCCAGCATTTT. Translating gives CSATQGSDQPQHF. The V call is TRBV20-1, the J call TRBJ1-5, with a tentative D call TRBD1 (5 bases). The CDR3 extends over 13 amino acids. Germline V lookup: CDR1 DFQATT, CDR2 SNEGSKA (reference sequence). V lost 4 bases to trimming and J lost 5 bases, with 12 bases between them.

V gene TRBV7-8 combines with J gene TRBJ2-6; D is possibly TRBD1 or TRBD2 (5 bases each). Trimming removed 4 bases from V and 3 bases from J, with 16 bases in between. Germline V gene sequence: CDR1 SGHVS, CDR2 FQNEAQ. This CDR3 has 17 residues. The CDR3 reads CASSSRDLLSGANVLTF. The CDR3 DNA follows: TGTGCCAGCAGCTCCCGGGACCTCTTAAGTGGGGCCAACGTCCTGACTTTC.

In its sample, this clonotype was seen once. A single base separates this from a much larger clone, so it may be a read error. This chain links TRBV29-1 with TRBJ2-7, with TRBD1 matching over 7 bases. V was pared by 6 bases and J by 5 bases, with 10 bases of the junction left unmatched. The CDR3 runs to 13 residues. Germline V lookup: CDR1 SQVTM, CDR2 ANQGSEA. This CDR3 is CSVTGQYKDEQYF. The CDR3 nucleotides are TGCAGCGTAACGGGACAGTATAAGGACGAGCAGTACTTC.

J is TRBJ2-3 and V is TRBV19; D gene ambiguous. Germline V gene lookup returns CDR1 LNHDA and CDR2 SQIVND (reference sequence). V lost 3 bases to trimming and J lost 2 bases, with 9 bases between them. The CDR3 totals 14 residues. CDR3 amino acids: CASSIHPNTDTQYF. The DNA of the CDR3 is TGTGCCAGTAGTATCCACCCGAACACAGATACGCAGTATTTT.

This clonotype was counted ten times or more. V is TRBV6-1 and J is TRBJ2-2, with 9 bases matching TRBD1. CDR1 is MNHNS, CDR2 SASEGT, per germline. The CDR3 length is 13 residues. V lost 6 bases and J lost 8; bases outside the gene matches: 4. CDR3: CASRRDRAGELFF. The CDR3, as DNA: TGTGCCAGCAGAAGGGACAGGGCAGGGGAGCTGTTTTTT.

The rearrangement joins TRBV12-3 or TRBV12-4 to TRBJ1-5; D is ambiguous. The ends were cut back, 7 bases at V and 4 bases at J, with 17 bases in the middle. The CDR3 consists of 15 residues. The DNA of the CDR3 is TGTGCCAGCACCTTACCAGGAGGGTGGAATCAGCCCCAGCATTTT. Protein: CASTLPGGWNQPQHF.

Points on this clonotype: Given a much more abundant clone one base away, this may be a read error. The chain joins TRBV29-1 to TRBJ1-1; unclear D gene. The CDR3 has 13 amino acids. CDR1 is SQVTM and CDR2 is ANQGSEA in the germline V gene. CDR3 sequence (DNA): TGCGGCGTTGAAAGACACCTTACCGCTGAAGCTTTCTTT. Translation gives CGVERHLTAEAFF.

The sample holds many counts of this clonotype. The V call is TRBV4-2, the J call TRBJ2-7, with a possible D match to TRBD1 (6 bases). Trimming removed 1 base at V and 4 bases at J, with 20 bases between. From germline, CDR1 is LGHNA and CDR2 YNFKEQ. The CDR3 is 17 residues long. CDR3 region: CASSQVGGGSVIYEQYF. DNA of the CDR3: TGTGCCAGCAGCCAAGTGGGTGGGGGCAGCGTGATTTACGAGCAGTACTTC.

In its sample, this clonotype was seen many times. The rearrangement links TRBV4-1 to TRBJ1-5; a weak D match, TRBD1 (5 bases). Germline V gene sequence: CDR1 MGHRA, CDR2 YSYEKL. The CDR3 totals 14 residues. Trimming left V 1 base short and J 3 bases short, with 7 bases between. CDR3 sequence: CASSQGQYNQPQHF. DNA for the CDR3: TGCGCCAGCAGCCAAGGACAGTACAATCAGCCCCAGCATTTT.

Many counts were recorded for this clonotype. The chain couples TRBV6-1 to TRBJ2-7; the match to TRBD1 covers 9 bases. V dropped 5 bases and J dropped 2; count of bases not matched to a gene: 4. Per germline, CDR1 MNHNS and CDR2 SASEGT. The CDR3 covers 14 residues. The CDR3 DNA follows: TGTGCCAGCAGTAGAAGGACAGGGGCCTACGAGCAGTACTTC. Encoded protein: CASSRRTGAYEQYF.

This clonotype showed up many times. The CDR3 sequence: CASSYRGQSYEQYF. The CDR3 region has the DNA TGTGCCAGCAGTTACCGCGGACAGTCCTACGAGCAGTACTTC. The chain recombines TRBV6-5 with TRBJ2-7; the D gene is possibly TRBD1 (6 bases). Deletions cut 2 bases from V and 1 base from J, with 9 bases between. The CDR3 has 14 residues. Germline V lookup: CDR1 MNHEY, CDR2 SVGAGI.

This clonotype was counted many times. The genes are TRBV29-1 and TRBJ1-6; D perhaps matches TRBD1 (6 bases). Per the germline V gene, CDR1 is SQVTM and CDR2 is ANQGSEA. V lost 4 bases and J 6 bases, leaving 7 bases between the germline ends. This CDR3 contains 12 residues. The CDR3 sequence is CSVGTVNSPLHF. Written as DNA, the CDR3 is TGCAGCGTTGGGACAGTTAATTCACCCCTCCACTTT.

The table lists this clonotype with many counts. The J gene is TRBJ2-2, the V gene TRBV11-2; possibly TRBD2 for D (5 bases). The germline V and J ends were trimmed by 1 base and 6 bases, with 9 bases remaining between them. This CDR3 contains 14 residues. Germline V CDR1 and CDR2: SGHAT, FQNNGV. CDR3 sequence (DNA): TGTGCCAGCAGCTTAGTACTAGGGCCCGGGGAGCTGTTTTTT. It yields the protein CASSLVLGPGELFF.

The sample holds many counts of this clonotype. The CDR3 DNA follows: TGTGCCAGCAGCCCCCGGCAGGGACAGGGGTTCACCCTCCACTTT. It is translated as CASSPRQGQGFTLHF. The chain joins TRBV7-2 to TRBJ1-6, with TRBD1 matching 10 bases. There are 15 residues in the CDR3. Trimming cost V 5 bases and J 14 bases; bases outside gene matches: 12. The germline gives CDR1 SGHTA, CDR2 FQGNSA.

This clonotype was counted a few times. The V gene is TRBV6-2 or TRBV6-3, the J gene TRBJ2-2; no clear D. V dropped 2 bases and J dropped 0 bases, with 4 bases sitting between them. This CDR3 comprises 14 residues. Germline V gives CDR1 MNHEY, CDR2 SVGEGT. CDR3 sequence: CASSYAANTGELFF. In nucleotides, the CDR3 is TGTGCCAGCAGTTACGCAGCGAACACCGGGGAGCTGTTTTTT.